This entry lists 7 T cell receptor beta chains sequenced from one sample in a study of post-analysis software for immune sequencing data. Researchers reported that TCR beta cDNA libraries carried unique molecular identifiers. TCRdb reanalysed the PCR reads using MiXCR and keeps one entry per CDR3 protein. The table shows 350,000 to 500,000 distinct CDR3 sequences, with approximately 38% occurring only once. For these receptors, no antigen is known. Whole-study findings and limits: In patients, five or six TRBV segments were more frequent than in controls, with TRBV5-6, TRBV5-1 and TRBV20-1 among them.

Material for sequencing was blood. The receptor set was obtained from a girl aged 2-9 years with multiple sclerosis.

The chain combines TRBV28 with TRBJ2-7, with a tentative D call TRBD1 (5 bases). Germline V gene data show CDR1 as MDHEN and CDR2 as SYDVKM. Trimming took 6 bases from V and 2 from J, leaving 8 bases between them. This CDR3 region has 12 residues. The CDR3 DNA reads TGTGCCAGCAGAAGGGGTACCTACGAGCAGTACTTC. It yields the protein CASRRGTYEQYF.

The chain combines TRBV3-1 with TRBJ2-5, with a possible D match to TRBD2 (6 bases). CDR1 LGHDT and CDR2 YNNKEL come from the germline V gene (reference sequence). There are 15 residues in the CDR3. V was trimmed by 2 bases and J by 9 bases, leaving 19 bases between them. CDR3 sequence: CASSQLAVGLFAQYF. CDR3 DNA: TGTGCCAGCAGCCAATTAGCGGTGGGGCTTTTTGCCCAGTACTTC.

Only a few counts were recorded for this clonotype. The chain joins TRBV11-1 to TRBJ2-7, with no clear D. Trimming cost V 2 bases and J 6 bases, with 17 bases left between them. Germline V gene data show CDR1 as SGHAT and CDR2 as FQDESV (reference sequence). The CDR3 has 15 residues. CDR3 in DNA: TGTGCCAGCAGCTTACGGGCCCTCCCCGACGGCGAGCAGTACTTC. Translation gives CASSLRALPDGEQYF. The variable domain in full, completed from reference TRBV11-1 and TRBJ2-7, reads EAEVAQSPRYKITEKSQAVAFWCDPISGHATLYWYRQILGQGPELLVQFQDESVVDDSQLPKDRFSAERLKGVDSTLKIQPAELGDSAMYLCASSLRALPDGEQYFGPGTRLTVT.

The V gene is TRBV6-5, the J gene TRBJ1-4, with 9 bases that match TRBD1. Germline lookup yields CDR1 MNHEY and CDR2 SVGAGI. J gave up 5 bases and V 6 bases, and 7 bases lay outside the gene matches. This CDR3 comprises 15 residues. CDR3 sequence (DNA): TGTGCCAGCAGACCCCAGACAGGGGGAAATGAAAAACTGTTTTTT. Encoded protein: CASRPQTGGNEKLFF.

This clonotype was seen more than once but under ten times. The chain combines TRBV7-2 with TRBJ2-7; the D is unclear. Deletions cut 4 bases from V and 3 bases from J, with 7 bases between. The CDR3 totals 12 residues. Germline V gives CDR1 SGHTA, CDR2 FQGNSA. The CDR3 DNA reads TGTGCCAGCAGCTACAGCTTCTACGAGCAGTACTTC. Translated: CASSYSFYEQYF.

Concerning this clonotype itself: At one boundary the junction diverges from the germline segment, which might be a read error. V usage is TRBV6-6 and J usage is TRBJ2-1, with 10 nucleotides matching TRBD1. CDR3 length equals 15 residues. CDR1 and CDR2 from the germline V gene are MNHNY and SVGAGI (reference sequence). The CDR3 region has the DNA TGTTCCAGCAGTTACGCGGGACAGGGGTACAATGAGCAGTTCTTC. Residues: CSSSYAGQGYNEQFF.

The genes are TRBV20-1 and TRBJ1-2, with no clear D. This CDR3 is built from 12 residues. Per the germline V gene, CDR1 is DFQATT and CDR2 is SNEGSKA (reference sequence). The V gene lost 5 bases and the J gene lost 0 bases, with 7 bases spanning the gap. CDR3 region: CSAAFANYGYTF. For the CDR3, the DNA is TGCAGTGCTGCCTTCGCTAACTATGGCTACACCTTC.